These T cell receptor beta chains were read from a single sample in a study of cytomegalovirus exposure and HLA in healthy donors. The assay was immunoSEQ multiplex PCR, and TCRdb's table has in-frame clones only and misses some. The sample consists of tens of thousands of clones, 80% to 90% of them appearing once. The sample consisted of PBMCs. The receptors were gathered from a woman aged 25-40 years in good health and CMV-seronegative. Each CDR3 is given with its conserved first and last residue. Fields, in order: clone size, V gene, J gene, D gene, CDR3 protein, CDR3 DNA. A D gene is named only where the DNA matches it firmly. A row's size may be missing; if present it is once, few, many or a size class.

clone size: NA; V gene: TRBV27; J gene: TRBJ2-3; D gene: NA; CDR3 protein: CASSWEISTDTQYF; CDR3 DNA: TGTGCCAGCAGTTGGGAGATTAGCACAGATACGCAGTATTTT
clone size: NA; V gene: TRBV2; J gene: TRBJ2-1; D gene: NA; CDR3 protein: CAILSYSYNEQFF; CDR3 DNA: TGTGCCATTTTATCCTACTCCTACAATGAGCAGTTCTTC
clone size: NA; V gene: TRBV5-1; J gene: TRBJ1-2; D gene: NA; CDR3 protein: CASSLAQGIGGYTF; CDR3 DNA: TGCGCCAGCAGCTTGGCTCAGGGAATTGGTGGCTACACCTTC
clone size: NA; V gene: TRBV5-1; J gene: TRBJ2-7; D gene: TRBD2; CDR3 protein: CASSSFSGSQGEQYF; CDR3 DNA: TGCGCCAGCAGCTCCTTTAGCGGGAGTCAAGGCGAGCAGTACTTC
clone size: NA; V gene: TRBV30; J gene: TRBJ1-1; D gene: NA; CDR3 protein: CAWSAEDMMGTEAFF; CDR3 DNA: TGTGCCTGGAGTGCCGAAGACATGATGGGCACTGAAGCTTTCTTT
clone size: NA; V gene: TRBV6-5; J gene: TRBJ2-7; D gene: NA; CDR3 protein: CASSNNRAEQYF; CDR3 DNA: TGTGCCAGCAGTAATAACAGGGCCGAGCAGTACTTC
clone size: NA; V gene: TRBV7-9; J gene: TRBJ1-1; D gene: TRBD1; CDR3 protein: CASRSQGARTEAFF; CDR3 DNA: TGTGCCAGCAGATCACAGGGGGCGCGCACTGAAGCTTTCTTT
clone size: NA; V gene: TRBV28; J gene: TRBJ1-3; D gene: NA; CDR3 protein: CASSLYTGGPSSGNTIYF; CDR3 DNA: TGTGCCAGCAGTTTATATACCGGAGGACCCAGCTCTGGAAACACCATATATTTT
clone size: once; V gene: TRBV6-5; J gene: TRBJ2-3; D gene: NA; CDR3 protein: CASSYPGLTDTQYF; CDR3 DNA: TGTGCCAGCAGTTACCCAGGGCTAACAGATACGCAGTATTTT
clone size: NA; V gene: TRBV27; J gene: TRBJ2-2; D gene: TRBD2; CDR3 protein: CASSLFGGARSTGELFF; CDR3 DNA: TGTGCCAGCAGTTTATTCGGGGGGGCCCGGAGCACCGGGGAGCTGTTTTTT
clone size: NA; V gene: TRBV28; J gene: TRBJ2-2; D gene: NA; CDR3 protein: CASTGEGEVTGELFF; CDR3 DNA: TGTGCCAGCACGGGCGAAGGGGAGGTCACCGGGGAGCTGTTTTTT